The clone carrying this T cell receptor (beta chain) was found many times. CDR1 and CDR2 (germline): MNHEY, SVGAGI. V was clipped by 5 bases and J by 6 bases, with 10 bases between them. CDR3 length: 12 amino acids. The sample comes from a study of T-cell reconstitution after alpha-beta-depleted transplantation in children. The authors prepared the TCRbeta library with unique molecular identifiers. TCRdb reprocessed the PCR reads with MiXCR, giving one entry per CDR3 protein. The sample includes around 370,000 distinct CDR3 sequences, 10% to 13% of them seen just once. The starting material was PBMCs from the stem cell graft donor, obtained from the stem cell graft. This TCR derives from a human donor who donated a stem cell graft to a child with acute lymphoblastic leukemia. J is TRBJ1-2 and V is TRBV6-5; the D is unclear. The CDR3 region has the DNA TGTGCCAGCAGTCCTACCGCCAATGGCTACACCTTC. The encoded protein is CASSPTANGYTF.